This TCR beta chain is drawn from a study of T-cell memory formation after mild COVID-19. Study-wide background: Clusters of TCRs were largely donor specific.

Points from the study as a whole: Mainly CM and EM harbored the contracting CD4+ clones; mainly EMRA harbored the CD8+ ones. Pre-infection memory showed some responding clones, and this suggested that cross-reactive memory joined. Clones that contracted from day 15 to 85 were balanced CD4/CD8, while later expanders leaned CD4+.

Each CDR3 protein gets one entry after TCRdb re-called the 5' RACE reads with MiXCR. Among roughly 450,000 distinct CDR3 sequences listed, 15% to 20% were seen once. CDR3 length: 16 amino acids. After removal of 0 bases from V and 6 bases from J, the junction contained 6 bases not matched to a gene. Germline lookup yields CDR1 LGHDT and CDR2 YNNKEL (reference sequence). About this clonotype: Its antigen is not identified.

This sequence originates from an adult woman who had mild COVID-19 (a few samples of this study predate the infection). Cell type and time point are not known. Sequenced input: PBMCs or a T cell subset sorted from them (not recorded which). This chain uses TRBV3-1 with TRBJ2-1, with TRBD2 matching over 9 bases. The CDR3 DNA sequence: TGTGCCAGCAGCCAAGACCCGACTAGCGGAGGCAATGAGCAGTTCTTC. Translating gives CASSQDPTSGGNEQFF.